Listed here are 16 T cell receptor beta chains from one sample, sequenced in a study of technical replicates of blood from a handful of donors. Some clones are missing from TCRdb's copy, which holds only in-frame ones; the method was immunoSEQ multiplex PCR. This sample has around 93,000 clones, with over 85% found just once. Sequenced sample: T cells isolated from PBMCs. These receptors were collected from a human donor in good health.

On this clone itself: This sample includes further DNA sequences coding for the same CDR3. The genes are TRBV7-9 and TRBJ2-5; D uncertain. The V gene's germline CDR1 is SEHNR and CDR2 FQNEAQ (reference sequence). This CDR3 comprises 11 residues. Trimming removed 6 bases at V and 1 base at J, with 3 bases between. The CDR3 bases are TGTGCCAGCAGTCTCCAAGAGACCCAGTACTTC. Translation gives CASSLQETQYF.

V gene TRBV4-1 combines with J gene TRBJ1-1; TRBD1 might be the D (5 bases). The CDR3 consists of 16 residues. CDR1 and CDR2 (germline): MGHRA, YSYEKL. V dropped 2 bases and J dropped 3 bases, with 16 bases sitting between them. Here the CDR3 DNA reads TGCGCCAGCAGCCAACGTCAGGGCAGGGATGACACTGAAGCTTTCTTT. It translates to CASSQRQGRDDTEAFF.

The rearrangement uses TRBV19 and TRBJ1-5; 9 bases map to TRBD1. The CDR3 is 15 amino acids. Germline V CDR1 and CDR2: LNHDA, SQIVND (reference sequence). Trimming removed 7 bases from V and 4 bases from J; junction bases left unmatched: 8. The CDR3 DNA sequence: TGTGCCAGTACCTTGACAGGGGGGTTTAATCAGCCCCAGCATTTT. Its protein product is CASTLTGGFNQPQHF.

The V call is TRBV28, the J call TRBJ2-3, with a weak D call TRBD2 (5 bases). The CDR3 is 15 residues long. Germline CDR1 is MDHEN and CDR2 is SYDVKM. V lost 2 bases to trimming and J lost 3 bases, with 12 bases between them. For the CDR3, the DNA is TGTGCCAGCAGTTTACCCGGGATTTCTACAGATACGCAGTATTTT. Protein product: CASSLPGISTDTQYF.

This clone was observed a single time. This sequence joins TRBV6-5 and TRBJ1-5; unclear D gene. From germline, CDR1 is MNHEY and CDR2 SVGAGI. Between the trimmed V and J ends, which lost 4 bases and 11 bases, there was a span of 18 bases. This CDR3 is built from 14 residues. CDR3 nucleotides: TGTGCCAGCAGTTCCGGACTACCCCATTCAGCCCAGCATTTT. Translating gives CASSSGLPHSAQHF.

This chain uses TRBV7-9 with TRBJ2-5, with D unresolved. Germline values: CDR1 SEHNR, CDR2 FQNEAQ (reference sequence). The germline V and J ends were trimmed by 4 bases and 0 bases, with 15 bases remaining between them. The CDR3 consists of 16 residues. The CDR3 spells CASSSVGSQYQETQYF. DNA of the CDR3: TGTGCCAGCAGCTCCGTGGGCAGCCAGTACCAAGAGACCCAGTACTTC.

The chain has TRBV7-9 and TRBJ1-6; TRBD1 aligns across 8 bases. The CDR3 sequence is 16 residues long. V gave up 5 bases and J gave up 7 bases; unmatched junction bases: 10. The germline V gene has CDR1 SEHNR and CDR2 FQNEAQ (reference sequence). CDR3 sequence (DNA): TGTGCCAGCAGCCCAGCAAGGACAGGGCCCAATTCACCCCTCCACTTT. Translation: CASSPARTGPNSPLHF.

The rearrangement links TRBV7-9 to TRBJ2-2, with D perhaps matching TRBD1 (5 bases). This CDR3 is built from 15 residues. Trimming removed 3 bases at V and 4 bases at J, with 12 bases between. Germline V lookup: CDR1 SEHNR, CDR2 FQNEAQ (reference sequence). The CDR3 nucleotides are TGTGCCAGCAGCTTGGGGCAGGGAACCACCGGGGAGCTGTTTTTT. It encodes CASSLGQGTTGELFF.

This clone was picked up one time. CDR3 coding DNA: TGTGCCACCAGCAGAGGTAGCGGGAGTGAAGAGACCCAGTACTTC. Amino acid sequence: CATSRGSGSEETQYF. The V gene is TRBV15, the J gene TRBJ2-5; 9 positions match TRBD2. Losses at the gene ends were 1 base for V and 3 bases for J; bases not matched to a gene: 3. There are 15 residues in the CDR3. Germline CDR1 LNHNV, CDR2 YYDKDF (reference sequence). Filled out from reference TRBV15 and TRBJ2-5, the complete variable domain reads DAMVIQNPRYQVTQFGKPVTLSCSQTLNHNVMYWYQQKSSQAPKLLFHYYDKDFNNEADTPDNFQSRRPNTSFCFLDIRSPGLGDTAMYLCATSRGSGSEETQYFGPGTRLLVL.

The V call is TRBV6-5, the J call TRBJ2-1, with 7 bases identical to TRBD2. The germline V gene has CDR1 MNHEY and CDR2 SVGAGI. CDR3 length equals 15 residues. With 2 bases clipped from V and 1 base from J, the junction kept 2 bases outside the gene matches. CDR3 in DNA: TGTGCCAGCAGTTACGGCGGGAGTTCCTACAATGAGCAGTTCTTC. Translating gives CASSYGGSSYNEQFF.

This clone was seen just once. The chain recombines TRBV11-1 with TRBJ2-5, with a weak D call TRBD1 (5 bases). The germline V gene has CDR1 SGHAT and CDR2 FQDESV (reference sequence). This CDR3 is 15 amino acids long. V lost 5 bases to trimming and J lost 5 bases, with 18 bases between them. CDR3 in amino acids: CASSVSGLAGETQYF. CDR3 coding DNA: TGTGCCAGCAGCGTATCAGGGTTGGCCGGGGAGACCCAGTACTTC.

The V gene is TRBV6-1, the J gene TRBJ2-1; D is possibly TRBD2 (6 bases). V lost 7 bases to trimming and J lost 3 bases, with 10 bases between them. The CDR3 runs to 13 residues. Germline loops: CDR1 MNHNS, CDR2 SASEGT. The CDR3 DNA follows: TGTGCCAGCACCCTAGCGTTCTACAATGAGCAGTTCTTC. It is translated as CASTLAFYNEQFF.

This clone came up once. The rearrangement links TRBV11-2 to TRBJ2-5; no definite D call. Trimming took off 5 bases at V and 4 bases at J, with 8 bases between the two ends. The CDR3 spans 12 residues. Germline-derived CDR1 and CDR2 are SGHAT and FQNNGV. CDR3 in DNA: TGTGCCAGCAGCCGGGTAGGAGAGACCCAGTACTTC. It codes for CASSRVGETQYF.

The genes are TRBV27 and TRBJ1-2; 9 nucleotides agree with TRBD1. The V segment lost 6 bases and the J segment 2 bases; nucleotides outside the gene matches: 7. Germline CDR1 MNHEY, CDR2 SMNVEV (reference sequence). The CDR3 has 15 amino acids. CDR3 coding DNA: TGTGCCAGCAGGAATCCGGGACAGGGAAACTATGGCTACACCTTC. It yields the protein CASRNPGQGNYGYTF.

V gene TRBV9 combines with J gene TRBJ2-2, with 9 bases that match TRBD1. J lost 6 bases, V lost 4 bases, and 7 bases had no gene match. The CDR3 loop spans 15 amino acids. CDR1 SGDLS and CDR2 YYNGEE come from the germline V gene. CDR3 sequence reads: CASSITGGAAGELFF. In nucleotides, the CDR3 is TGTGCCAGCAGCATCACAGGGGGCGCCGCCGGGGAGCTGTTTTTT.

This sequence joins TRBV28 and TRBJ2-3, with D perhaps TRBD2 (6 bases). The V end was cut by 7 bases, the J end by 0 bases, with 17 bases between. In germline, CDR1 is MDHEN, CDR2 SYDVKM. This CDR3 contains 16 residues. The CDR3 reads CASINGGAGSTDTQYF. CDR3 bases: TGTGCCAGCATCAACGGAGGGGCAGGGAGCACAGATACGCAGTATTTT.